This TCR beta chain derives from a study of tumor and adjacent non-tumor tissue in lung cancer. Study outcomes and limitations: In normal lung, the top 100 clones were significantly more dominant than in tumor.

Three rounds of nested PCR, following a modified ARM-PCR protocol, produced the TCRbeta library. TCRdb re-derived calls from the multiplex PCR reads in MiXCR, one entry per CDR3 protein. Here the sample spans approximately 68,000 distinct CDR3 sequences, roughly 73% being singletons. A few counts support this clonotype. Its specificity is unknown. RNA was extracted from bulk tissue without any cell sorting. The V gene lost 7 bases and the J gene lost 4 bases, with 20 bases spanning the gap. The CDR3 runs to 16 residues. Germline values: CDR1 SGHAT, CDR2 FQNNGV. The receptor's source is a man between 60 and 75 years old with non-small cell lung cancer. Sequencing was performed on lung tumor tissue. The chain recombines TRBV11-2 with TRBJ2-1; TRBD2 might be the D (6 bases). CDR3 sequence (DNA): TGTGCCAGCACCCTCCTAGTGGGGGGTGGGTACAATGAGCAGTTCTTC. It yields the protein CASTLLVGGGYNEQFF.